This T cell receptor (beta chain) is from a study of PD-1 blockade in classical Hodgkin lymphoma. V gave up 4 bases and J gave up 0 bases, with 10 bases separating them. The germline CDR1 and CDR2 sequences are SGHDT and YYEEEE. CDR3 size: 14 residues. Autologous stem cell transplantation was followed by relapse in every patient, and brentuximab vedotin exposure varied. The table came from immunoSEQ multiplex PCR; TCRdb's copy has only in-frame clones and leaves some out. The table records around 10,000 clones, 60% to 80% of them present only once. The clonotype originates from a human donor with classical Hodgkin lymphoma. The sequences come from peripheral blood mononuclear cells (PBMCs), collected before the second cycle of nivolumab. The chain combines TRBV5-6 with TRBJ1-2, with no clear D. CDR3 sequence (DNA): TGTGCCAGCAGCCGGACGGCAGCTAACTATGGCTACACCTTC. Its protein is CASSRTAANYGYTF.